Described below is a single T cell receptor (beta chain) sequence and its context. Its cognate antigen has yet to be identified. No base quality information exists; no much larger clone differs at one position. From its cysteine to its phenylalanine, the CDR3 spans 17 amino acids. Solely the CDR3 DNA is kept, with 51 bases framed from the first base. At the junction V is shortened by 5 bases and J by 6 bases; bases outside the gene matches: 10. CDR1 and CDR2, looked up from the germline V gene, are SGHTA and FQGTGA. The record originates from a study of cytomegalovirus exposure and HLA in healthy donors (dated by TCRdb to the late 2010s). A note on the overall study: According to an earlier analysis of around 600 of the donors, some 170 million T cells yielded 117 million unique TCR beta sequences and less than 300 Gb of sequence data. Donor age, sex, ethnicity and CMV serostatus were compiled alongside the repertoire data. A later genetic analysis used genome-wide SNP genotypes for about 60% of the roughly 670 donors, treating that subset as a discovery cohort. An early release that covered around 590 HLA-typed donors contained approximately 300 gigabases of sequencing data and 85 million to 100 million unique TCR sequences. The T cell repertoires of some 670 subjects were profiled by immunosequencing and related to cytomegalovirus serostatus. Because of strong linkage in the cohort, 5 or 6 DR-DQ haplotypes were treated as single units for association and clustering. Among the roughly 400 genotyped donors, roughly 80% belonged to the genetic ancestry cluster associated with self-reported Caucasian donors. The later analysis used no new phenotypic data to find candidate immune exposures, relying instead on TCR beta sequences and their occurrence across donors. A later analysis re-analyzed previously published TCR beta repertoires from several hundred donors and added high-resolution HLA genotyping to study TCR occurrence patterns. Along with the approximately 650-subject first cohort, a separate validation cohort of around 120 different subjects was used. An earlier analysis of a few hundred of the donors applied high-throughput TCR beta sequencing to assess whether each TCR beta V gene segment acted as functional or pseudogenic. Among some 400 genotyped donors of the cohort, an average of roughly 240,000 unique TCR beta nucleotide sequences were sequenced per donor, around 18% of them non-productive. High-throughput TCR immunosequencing, statistical association of individual TCRs with disease status, and machine learning were combined to predict cytomegalovirus infection status. The study was designed to test whether signatures of past pathogen exposure could be identified by cataloging public T cell receptors. The number of donors typed differed by locus, with roughly 629-640 for A, B, C, DRB1 and DQB1, around 500 for DQA1, 600 to 610 for DPA1, and over 400 for DPB1. Every repertoire in the discovery cohort had been generated on one and the same sequencing platform. Class I and class II HLA loci were covered by the typing at four-digit resolution.

The cohort was made up of 500 to 800 healthy bone marrow donors. At the time of sampling, all cohort members were nominally healthy, though unrecorded immune exposures were likely present. The donor tested CMV seropositive, placing the donor among the 250 to 300 seropositive members of the cohort. A peripheral blood sample was collected from each donor, and TCR beta sequencing was performed on peripheral blood mononuclear cells. Genomic DNA extraction from the blood cell samples was performed with the Qiagen DNeasy Blood Extraction Kit. Overall study results and their limits: Strong co-occurrence of HLA alleles, especially DR and DQ, made assigning TCR associations to individual alleles difficult. In a later analysis, about 17,000 TCR beta sequences were associated with specific HLA alleles at a false discovery rate of 0.05. A further reported finding was that TCR beta sequences accurately predicted the HLA-A and HLA-B alleles for most subjects in the first cohort. Fewer than 20 rarely observed V segments, including chromosome 9 orphons, were excluded from the earlier analysis of approximately 500 of the donors because counts were too low. According to the authors, the approach could potentially be generalized to other disease states and immunological phenotypes. The only immune exposure information available for the cohort was CMV serostatus. An association between a missense DCLRE1C variant and V-gene and J-gene trimming of TCR beta chains was found in a later genetic analysis and replicated in an independent cohort. The presence/absence analyses assumed that sequencing depth was roughly uniform across donors, and that assumption may not be true. In an earlier analysis of fewer than 750 of the donors, most TCR beta V segments were observed in productive rearrangements about 90% or about 30% of the time, broadly matching IMGT annotations. In vitro tests confirmed that a few of the cytomegalovirus-associated TCR beta chains recognize cytomegalovirus antigens. In a later analysis, HLA-associated TCR beta chains showed more clonal expansion and lower generation probabilities than non-associated chains that were equally common. A cluster of highly shared sequence variants was judged likely to be a technical artifact of the sequencing pipeline. Cytomegalovirus status was reported to be diagnosed by the classifier with high specificity and sensitivity in both the original and validation cohorts. Because some donors lacked HLA typing at each locus, the association tests relied only on the typed subset. A later analysis found that TCR association rates varied across HLA loci, with DRB1 alleles showing the most associated TCRs and HLA-C alleles the fewest. Across donors, most TCR sequences were observed very rarely, whereas some public TCRs were present in many individuals. Only TCR beta chains were sequenced in this cohort, and the absence of alpha or paired-chain data limited detectable features. The study listed 164 TCR beta chains as associated with cytomegalovirus. According to a later genetic analysis, donors in an Asian-associated ancestry cluster had fewer N-insertions in productive TCRs than the approximately 670-donor mean. Most CMV-associated TCR beta chains appeared to be HLA-restricted in a later analysis, and the HLA associations seemed to be driven largely by CMV exposure. Linkage disequilibrium might explain the correlated functional status among segregating V segments, but an unknown experimental factor could not be ruled out. Because the 87-base-pair reads could not distinguish some IMGT-functional V segments, including TRBV6-2 and TRBV6-3, those segments were excluded. Several of the top co-occurrence clusters appeared to be linked to parvovirus B19, influenza, CMV and Epstein-Barr virus, according to a later analysis.

Library method: the immunoSEQ multiplex PCR assay. A mixture of 60 forward primers for TCR Vbeta segments and 13 reverse primers for TCR Jbeta segments was used in the multiplex PCR. The CDR3 region of rearranged TCR beta genes was amplified from genomic DNA by a multiplex PCR assay. On the Illumina HiSeq System, the amplified TCR beta libraries were sequenced as 87-base-pair reads. The authors processed their data as follows. A later analysis counted some 80 million unique TCR beta chains across the roughly 700 repertoires, and around 12 million of these chains were shared by at least two donors. Raw reads were error-corrected and collapsed into unique sequences by a nearest-neighbor algorithm in which closely related sequences were merged to remove PCR and sequencing errors. To assign V, D and J gene segments, CDR3 sequences were aligned to IMGT reference sequences. For a sequence to be retained, at least a six-nucleotide match to both a V gene segment and a J gene segment was required. Rearrangements were classified as productive when the CDR3 lacked stop codons and remained in frame with V and J, and all other rearrangements were classified as non-productive. CDR3 was defined by IMGT convention, running from the second conserved V-encoded cysteine to the conserved J-encoded phenylalanine. In an earlier analysis of more than 550 of the donors, sequences lacking an unambiguous match to a single V gene segment were excluded. In an earlier analysis of almost 600 of the donors, a V segment was called functional when productive rearrangements were above 56.7%, and segregating when the standard deviation between donors exceeded 5%. A statistical classification framework was developed to diagnose cytomegalovirus status using the catalog of TCR beta chain sequences. V and J gene assignment, in a later analysis, came from comparing TCR nucleotide sequences with IMGT/GENE-DB human TR gene sequences. A later analysis assigned CDR3 sequences and most-parsimonious VDJ recombination scenarios with the TCRdist pipeline. In a later analysis, each TCR beta chain was defined by its CDR3 amino acid sequence together with its V-gene family, and reads lacking a unique V-gene family were excluded. As a way to deal with suspected cross-contamination and a sequencing artifact, a later analysis dropped 450 to 600 nucleotide sequences that were highly shared and had low generation probability. In a later analysis, a clonal expansion index was calculated for each public chain from normalized within-repertoire ranks of inferred template counts. In a later analysis, generation probabilities were computed with a VDJ recombination model fitted to out-of-frame rearrangements, and the resulting probabilities were checked against IGoR. A later analysis scored TCR-TCR, TCR-HLA and TCR-CMV co-occurrence with hypergeometric tests, applying a repertoire-size bias correction to TCR pairs. In a later analysis, false discovery rates were estimated by permuting HLA or CMV assignments 20 times. In a later analysis, co-occurring TCRs were grouped using DBSCAN, with TCRdist sequence similarity added in when clustering inside HLA-allele-positive subsets. Co-occurrence clustering excluded repertoires with fewer than 30,000 or more than 120,000 public chains, plus five with anomalous nucleotide sharing. TCRdb took this table from immuneACCESS and kept in-frame rearrangements with V and J called. Such tables lack part of the clones; where checked against another copy, unresolved V genes explain under half of the gap, and the rest is unexplained. That table supplies the V and J calls and clone size; D and trimming were determined from the DNA. For this sample there are some 130,000 clones; around 80% appear just once. Jointly, the top ten make up 1.8% of the sample.

The clonotype comes from a female donor in good health and CMV-seropositive. The sample consisted of PBMCs. The V and J genes are TRBV7-3 and TRBJ2-2; the central 12 bases match TRBD2. The nucleotide sequence is given as TGTGCCAGCAGCCCGCGGACTAGCGGGACTATCCCCGGGGAGCTGTTTTTT. Translated, this is CASSPRTSGTIPGELFF.